These 32 T cell receptor beta chains came from one sample sequenced in a study of T cell clones after liver transplantation. Only in-frame clones appear in the TCRdb table, and some are missing; sequencing was by immunoSEQ multiplex PCR. Of some 75,000 clones in the sample, under 90% are singletons; the top ten hold over 0.45%. The source was CD4+ T cells from blood, collected before liver transplant. All receptors derive from a human donor who received a liver transplant.

This clone was observed a few times. Within the sample, other DNA sequences also encode this same CDR3. V is TRBV5-1 and J is TRBJ1-2; no definite D call. In germline, CDR1 is SGHRS, CDR2 YFSETQ. V was shortened by 2 bases and J by 0 bases, with 8 bases between the two germline ends. The CDR3 extends over 14 amino acids. Here the CDR3 reads CASSLESPNYGYTF. The CDR3 coding sequence is TGCGCCAGCAGCTTAGAGTCCCCTAACTATGGCTACACCTTC.

The chain links TRBV6-1 to TRBJ1-4; possibly TRBD1 for D (6 bases). Per germline, CDR1 MNHNS and CDR2 SASEGT. V gave up 4 bases and J gave up 8 bases, with 14 bases separating them. The CDR3 loop spans 14 amino acids. DNA of the CDR3: TGTGCCAGCAGTGGTACAGGGTCGGGCGAAAAACTGTTTTTT. As protein: CASSGTGSGEKLFF.

This clone was detected many times. The rearrangement uses TRBV4-1 and TRBJ1-5; a possible D gene is TRBD1 (5 bases). Germline-derived CDR1 and CDR2 are MGHRA and YSYEKL. The CDR3 consists of 13 residues. The V and J ends lost 0 bases and 12 bases respectively, with 12 bases between them. CDR3 sequence reads: CASSQDSKGLQHF. As DNA, the CDR3 is TGCGCCAGCAGCCAAGATTCGAAGGGGCTCCAGCATTTT.

CDR3 protein: CASSPVSGLALNEQFF. DNA for the CDR3: TGTGCCAGCTCACCCGTCTCTGGACTAGCCCTCAATGAGCAGTTCTTC. The rearrangement uses TRBV18 and TRBJ2-1; 8 bases are a match to TRBD2. The CDR3 is 16 residues long. Germline CDR1 KGHSH, CDR2 LQKENI. Losses at the gene ends were 3 bases for V and 6 bases for J; bases not matched to a gene: 10.

The CDR3 loop reads CASSSRGGDTEAFF. The CDR3 DNA sequence: TGTGCCAGCAGCTCCCGAGGGGGGGACACTGAAGCTTTCTTT. The rearrangement uses TRBV7-6 and TRBJ1-1, with a tentative D call TRBD1 (6 bases). Trimming shortened V by 4 bases and J by 3 bases, and 12 bases separated the two germline ends. The CDR3 loop spans 14 amino acids. Germline V gene data show CDR1 as SGHVS and CDR2 as FNYEAQ.

The genes are TRBV4-3 and TRBJ1-1; D perhaps matches TRBD1 (5 bases). Germline V gene sequence: CDR1 LGHNA, CDR2 YSLEER. There are 14 residues in the CDR3. Trimming took off 0 bases at V and 4 bases at J, with 9 bases between the two ends. CDR3 sequence: CASSQEPGRTEAFF. The CDR3 bases are TGCGCCAGCAGCCAAGAACCAGGGCGCACTGAAGCTTTCTTT.

This clone appeared a few times. The V gene is TRBV5-4, the J gene TRBJ2-7; tentatively, D is TRBD2 (5 bases). Looked up from germline, CDR1 is SGHNT and CDR2 is YYREEE (reference sequence). This CDR3 has 13 residues. V lost 0 bases, J lost 10 bases, and 14 bases lay in between. In nucleotides, the CDR3 is TGTGCCAGCAGCTTGGCGTCGACTACGGGTCAGTACTTC. Translation: CASSLASTTGQYF.

The rearrangement joins TRBV30 to TRBJ2-1, with a possible D match to TRBD1 (5 bases). The CDR3 has 15 amino acids. Germline V gene lookup returns CDR1 GTSNPN and CDR2 SVGIG (reference sequence). V was trimmed by 0 bases and J by 4 bases, leaving 13 bases between them. The CDR3 loop reads CAWSVLRGQYNEQFF. DNA of the CDR3: TGTGCCTGGAGTGTACTACGCGGACAATACAATGAGCAGTTCTTC.

This clone was recorded a few times. The V and J genes are TRBV6-4 and TRBJ2-1; TRBD2 matches 8 bases. Trimming at V came to 3 bases and at J to 0 bases, leaving 10 bases not matched to a gene. The CDR3 has 18 residues. Germline V gene data show CDR1 as MRHNA and CDR2 as SNTAGT. In DNA form, the CDR3 reads TGTGCCAGCAGTGAATTGGCGGGAGGTTCGAGCTCCTACAATGAGCAGTTCTTC. This codes for CASSELAGGSSSYNEQFF.

This clone was seen only a few times. The chain carries TRBV7-2 and TRBJ2-1; unclear D gene. Trimming shortened V by 2 bases and J by 2 bases, and 10 bases separated the two germline ends. The CDR3 length is 15 residues. Per germline, CDR1 SGHTA and CDR2 FQGNSA. DNA of the CDR3: TGTGCCAGCAGCTTACGACGGACCACCTACAATGAGCAGTTCTTC. Its protein is CASSLRRTTYNEQFF.

The chain uses TRBV10-2 and TRBJ2-7; D might be TRBD2 (5 bases). Germline V gene data show CDR1 as WSHSY and CDR2 as SAAADI. The CDR3 has 12 amino acids. Trimming pared 5 bases from V and 3 bases from J, leaving 8 bases between. Written as DNA, the CDR3 is TGCGCCAGCAGTCCTACTAGCTACGAGCAGTACTTC. Translation gives CASSPTSYEQYF.

The chain carries TRBV11-1 and TRBJ2-7; D gene uncertain. V lost 5 bases and J 4 bases, leaving 15 bases between the germline ends. CDR1 is SGHAT, CDR2 FQDESV, per germline (reference sequence). The CDR3 length is 14 residues. CDR3 sequence (DNA): TGTGCCAGCAGCCCTCGGACGGGTCTGTACGAGCAGTACTTC. Its protein is CASSPRTGLYEQYF.

The V gene is TRBV28, the J gene TRBJ2-7; D tentatively reads TRBD1 or TRBD2 (6 bases each). The CDR3 is 14 amino acids. V was pared by 6 bases and J by 5 bases, with 17 bases between. Germline CDR1 and CDR2: MDHEN and SYDVKM. The CDR3 DNA is TGTGCCAGCAGGGGGGGCCGCCGGGACAACGAGCAGTACTTC. Its protein product is CASRGGRRDNEQYF.

This sequence joins TRBV28 and TRBJ1-5, with no clear D. This CDR3 comprises 12 residues. The germline gives CDR1 MDHEN, CDR2 SYDVKM. Trimming cost V 5 bases and J 6 bases, with 8 bases left between them. The CDR3 here is CASSPRIQPQHF. The CDR3 region has the DNA TGTGCCAGCAGTCCCCGGATTCAGCCCCAGCATTTT.

The CDR3 loop is CASSLTDVTSGNTIYF. CDR3 sequence (DNA): TGCGCCAGCAGCTTGACTGACGTTACCTCTGGAAACACCATATATTTT. The genes are TRBV5-1 and TRBJ1-3, with D uncertain. Germline V gene sequence: CDR1 SGHRS, CDR2 YFSETQ. V lost 1 base and J 0 bases, leaving 11 bases between the germline ends. The CDR3 sequence is 16 residues long.

As DNA, the CDR3 is TGTGCCAGCAACCGCAGGGGTTTCGAAAAACTGTTTTTT. Protein sequence: CASNRRGFEKLFF. The gene calls are TRBV6-1 and TRBJ1-4, with D possibly TRBD1 on 6 matching bases. The CDR3 is 13 residues long. The germline V gene encodes CDR1 MNHNS and CDR2 SASEGT. V was cut by 7 bases and J by 8 bases, with 14 bases left in between.

The chain employs TRBV7-9 and TRBJ1-3, with 10 positions matching TRBD1. Germline V lookup: CDR1 SEHNR, CDR2 FQNEAQ (reference sequence). This CDR3 contains 16 residues. The trim removed 5 bases at V and 3 bases at J, leaving 7 bases unmatched. CDR3 protein: CASSPTGGIFGNTIYF. CDR3 bases: TGTGCCAGCAGCCCGACAGGGGGCATCTTTGGAAACACCATATATTTT.

The chain links TRBV5-1 to TRBJ1-1, with 7 bases that match TRBD1. The ends lost 3 bases at V and 2 bases at J; junction bases unmatched: 4. The CDR3 sequence is 14 residues long. Germline lookup yields CDR1 SGHRS and CDR2 YFSETQ. The CDR3 sequence: CASSSGQVNTEAFF. The CDR3 coding sequence is TGCGCCAGCAGCTCAGGACAGGTCAACACTGAAGCTTTCTTT.

This clone is classed as medium-sized. The chain combines TRBV7-9 with TRBJ1-3, with D hard to call. Trimming stripped 8 bases from V and 1 base from J, with 12 bases between. The CDR3 consists of 14 residues. Per the germline V gene, CDR1 is SEHNR and CDR2 is FQNEAQ (reference sequence). CDR3 in amino acids: CASGNQVSGNTIYF. The DNA of the CDR3 is TGTGCCAGCGGGAATCAGGTGTCTGGAAACACCATATATTTT.

This chain joins TRBV5-1 and TRBJ1-3, with D possibly being TRBD1 (5 bases). Looked up from germline, CDR1 is SGHRS and CDR2 is YFSETQ. There are 15 residues in the CDR3. The V end lost 3 bases, the J end lost 4 bases, and 14 bases lay between the germline ends. CDR3 sequence reads: CASSSFWGTGNTIYF. Here the CDR3 DNA reads TGCGCCAGCAGCTCGTTTTGGGGGACCGGAAACACCATATATTTT. Complete variable domain (other parts from reference TRBV5-1 and TRBJ1-3): KAGVTQTPRYLIKTRGQQVTLSCSPISGHRSVSWYQQTPGQGLQFLFEYFSETQRNKGNFPGRFSGRQFSNSRSEMNVSTLELGDSALYLCASSSFWGTGNTIYFGEGSWLTVV.

This clone has just a few counts. The chain has TRBV7-2 and TRBJ1-1; TRBD1 is a possible D gene (5 bases). There are 13 residues in the CDR3. The V end was cut by 5 bases, the J end by 11 bases, with 18 bases between. CDR1 SGHTA and CDR2 FQGNSA come from the germline V gene. Here the CDR3 reads CASSPRVSSGAFF. In nucleotides, the CDR3 is TGTGCCAGCAGCCCCAGGGTATCCTCAGGGGCTTTCTTT.

In its sample, this clone was seen once. The chain recombines TRBV7-2 with TRBJ2-2; D may correspond to TRBD1 or TRBD2 (6 bases each). CDR1 is SGHTA and CDR2 is FQGNSA in the germline V gene. Trimming took 5 bases from V and 4 from J, leaving 20 bases between them. The CDR3 spans 17 residues. The CDR3 DNA sequence: TGTGCCAGCAGCAAATCAAATGGGGGGCGCGTCACCGGGGAGCTGTTTTTT. As protein: CASSKSNGGRVTGELFF.

The chain combines TRBV28 with TRBJ1-4, with 7 bases aligning to TRBD1. The V and J ends lost 5 bases and 7 bases, in that order; junction bases with no gene match: 10. Germline assignment: CDR1 MDHEN and CDR2 SYDVKM. The CDR3 is 15 amino acids. The CDR3: CASSVQGPLGEKLFF. CDR3 nucleotides: TGTGCCAGCAGTGTACAGGGGCCCCTAGGTGAAAAACTGTTTTTT.

The V gene is TRBV28, the J gene TRBJ2-7, with 9 bases fitting TRBD2. This CDR3 spans 16 amino acids. J gave up 3 bases and V 8 bases, and 14 bases lay outside the gene matches. Germline V gene sequence: CDR1 MDHEN, CDR2 SYDVKM. CDR3 nucleotides: TGTGCCAGCCGCTTAACAGCAGCGGGAGGATTCTACGAGCAGTACTTC. Translated: CASRLTAAGGFYEQYF.

This chain links TRBV6-5 with TRBJ2-2, with D possibly TRBD1 on 6 matching bases. Germline CDR1 MNHEY, CDR2 SVGAGI. CDR3 size: 14 residues. V was clipped by 11 bases and J by 6 bases, with 19 bases between them. The CDR3 reads CAAARGGVAGELFF. The CDR3, as DNA: TGTGCCGCTGCTCGAGGGGGAGTGGCCGGGGAGCTGTTTTTT.

DNA for the CDR3: TGTGCCAGCAGCTTAGCCCAGTCGACTGAAGCTTTCTTT. This sequence encodes CASSLAQSTEAFF. The V gene is TRBV11-2, the J gene TRBJ1-1; no clear D. The CDR3 consists of 13 residues. Trimming shortened V by 1 base and J by 5 bases, and 8 bases separated the two germline ends. Germline V gene sequence: CDR1 SGHAT, CDR2 FQNNGV. The whole variable domain, filled in from reference TRBV11-2 and TRBJ1-1, reads EAGVAQSPRYKIIEKRQSVAFWCNPISGHATLYWYQQILGQGPKLLIQFQNNGVVDDSQLPKDRFSAERLKGVDSTLKIQPAKLEDSAVYLCASSLAQSTEAFFGQGTRLTVV.

This clone was detected a few times. The V gene is TRBV29-1, the J gene TRBJ2-5; the match to TRBD2 covers 13 bases. The germline gives CDR1 SQVTM, CDR2 ANQGSEA. Trimming cost V 6 bases and J 7 bases; bases outside gene matches: 11. There are 15 residues in the CDR3. The chain's CDR3 is CSVEPGTSGKGTQYF. Written as DNA, the CDR3 is TGCAGCGTCGAGCCAGGGACTAGCGGGAAGGGGACCCAGTACTTC.

The chain couples TRBV5-1 to TRBJ2-3; possibly TRBD1 for D (6 bases). Germline V gene sequence: CDR1 SGHRS, CDR2 YFSETQ. This CDR3 contains 14 residues. V lost 4 bases, J lost 2 bases, and 11 bases lay in between. CDR3 residues: CASSPRTDTDTQYF. CDR3 nucleotide sequence: TGCGCCAGCAGCCCACGGACAGACACAGATACGCAGTATTTT.

The table lists this clone with a count of one. The gene calls are TRBV28 and TRBJ1-2; TRBD1 is a possible D gene (5 bases). The V and J ends lost 7 bases and 2 bases respectively, with 14 bases between them. Germline-derived CDR1 and CDR2 are MDHEN and SYDVKM. CDR3 length equals 14 residues. The DNA for the CDR3 is TGTGCCAGCACCCTGGGAGGGGTGAACTATGGCTACACCTTC. This codes for CASTLGGVNYGYTF.

The chain combines TRBV27 with TRBJ2-1, with 13 bases fitting TRBD2. The CDR3 is made up of 15 amino acids. J was trimmed by 9 bases and V by 4 bases; bases with no gene match: 6. The germline CDR1 and CDR2 sequences are MNHEY and SMNVEV (reference sequence). CDR3 sequence: CASSSGLAGVGEQFF. For the CDR3, the DNA is TGTGCCAGCAGTTCAGGACTAGCGGGAGTGGGTGAGCAGTTCTTC.

CDR3 residues: CASSQTSGAYNEQFF. The CDR3 nucleotides read TGTGCCAGCAGCCAAACTAGCGGGGCCTACAATGAGCAGTTCTTC. The chain joins TRBV7-2 to TRBJ2-1; 10 bases align to TRBD2. This CDR3 region has 15 residues. Germline trimming cut 5 bases from V and 2 bases from J; bases unmatched to any gene: 3. Germline V gene sequence: CDR1 SGHTA, CDR2 FQGNSA.

The chain links TRBV7-2 to TRBJ2-3, with D maybe TRBD2 (6 bases). The CDR3 is 16 residues long. From germline, CDR1 is SGHTA and CDR2 FQGNSA. Trimming left V 2 bases short and J 0 bases short, with 12 bases between. The chain's CDR3 is CASSLNSGTSTDTQYF. In DNA form, the CDR3 reads TGTGCCAGCAGCTTAAATAGCGGAACTAGCACAGATACGCAGTATTTT.